The T cell receptor beta chain under discussion was sequenced for a study of CD8+ T cells in alopecia areata. Study-level results: For patients receiving tofacitinib, scalp clonality and expanded CD8+ clones among the top 100 significantly decreased.

Treatment meaning: oral pan-JAK inhibitor, 5-10 mg twice daily. Extraction of RNA preceded its reverse transcription into cDNA, which served as the sequencing template. Libraries were prepared by immunoSEQ multiplex PCR; TCRdb keeps only in-frame clonotypes and omits some of them. The sample includes 100,000 to 150,000 clones, over 60% seen only once; the top ten take approximately 5.1%. This CDR3 comprises 12 residues. Trimming removed 4 bases from V and 10 bases from J, with 12 bases in between. Germline assignment: CDR1 SGHAT and CDR2 FQNNGV. This clone was picked up many times. No antigen is known for it.

The source is a human donor with alopecia areata. This chain joins TRBV11-2 and TRBJ2-3; no definite D call. Specimen: CD4+ T cells sorted from blood, collected at week 4, from a patient treated with tofacitinib. CDR3 in amino acids: CASSSGGMAQYF. CDR3 nucleotide sequence: TGTGCCAGCAGCTCCGGCGGTATGGCGCAGTATTTT.